The 13 T cell receptor beta chains reported below all come from one sample, sequenced in a study of tumor-infiltrating lymphocytes in primary liver carcinoma. RNA and DNA were co-extracted from approximately 20-30 mg of unsorted bulk tissue. Starting from around 500 ng of total RNA, TCR beta cDNA was produced with a primer in the constant region. Modified slightly, ARM-PCR produced TCR beta libraries over three nested multiplex PCR rounds. The first two PCR rounds, roughly 11 cycles each, used TRBV1-TRBV30 forward primers and a C-beta reverse primer. In TCRdb, the multiplex PCR reads were re-called with MiXCR into one record per CDR3 protein. The repertoire includes tens of thousands of distinct CDR3 sequences, around 77% of them detected once, and approximately 25% sits in the top ten. The sequenced sample consisted of liver tumor tissue from sampling region 5. Subset described: tumor region T5, tumor centre. The receptors come from a man aged 35 to 55 with primary liver carcinoma and hepatitis B virus infection.

About this clonotype: The CDR3 end shows no conserved phenylalanine or tryptophan, and so a read error is likely. The rearrangement links TRBV11-2 to TRBJ2-7; weak D call: TRBD1 (5 bases). This CDR3 is built from 15 residues. The germline CDR1 and CDR2 sequences are SGHAT and FQNNGV. CDR3 nucleotides: TGTGCCATCAGCTTACGATGGATAGGGGAAAACGAGCAGTACATC. Encoded protein: CAISLRWIGENEQYI.

Many counts were recorded for this clonotype. The V and J genes are TRBV5-8 and TRBJ2-7; TRBD2 matches at 7 bases. Losses at the gene ends were 4 bases for V and 0 bases for J; bases not matched to a gene: 10. Germline CDR1 reads SGHTS; CDR2 reads YDEGEE. The CDR3 is made up of 16 amino acids. CDR3 amino acids: CASSQGALALSYEQYF. CDR3 coding DNA: TGTGCCAGCAGCCAAGGGGCACTAGCGCTCTCCTACGAGCAGTACTTC.

This clonotype is a singleton in its sample. The rearrangement joins TRBV6-5 to TRBJ2-1; TRBD2 is a possible D gene (5 bases). The CDR3 totals 13 residues. Germline CDR1 reads MNHEY; CDR2 reads SVGAGI. The V end was cut by 2 bases, the J end by 8 bases, with 10 bases between. Written as DNA, the CDR3 is TGTGCCAGCAGTTACGGCGGACTGGATGAGCAGTTCTTC. The encoded protein is CASSYGGLDEQFF.

As regards this clonotype: Relative to the germline gene, one junction end is altered; a read error may explain this. The chain has TRBV6-2 or TRBV6-3 and TRBJ2-5; D possibly corresponds to TRBD2 (5 bases). Germline V gene lookup returns CDR1 MNHEY and CDR2 SVGEGT. This CDR3 spans 12 amino acids. In DNA, the CDR3 is TGTTCCAGCAGCAGCGGCCAAGAGACCCAGTACTTC. Its protein product is CSSSSGQETQYF.

With regard to this clonotype: Relative to the germline gene, one junction end is altered; a read error may explain this. The gene calls are TRBV6-2 or TRBV6-3 and TRBJ2-7, with TRBD2 as a possible D gene (6 bases). This CDR3 is built from 18 residues. Germline CDR1 is MNHEY and CDR2 is SVGEGT. The CDR3 sequence: CDSSYTTDVEGDWYEQYF. In nucleotides, the CDR3 is TGTGACAGCAGTTACACTACTGACGTGGAGGGAGACTGGTATGAGCAGTACTTC.

Worth noting for this clonotype: A junction boundary mismatches the germline segment, possibly from a read error. The rearrangement links TRBV28 to TRBJ1-2; perhaps TRBD1 as D (5 bases). The germline V gene encodes CDR1 MDHEN and CDR2 SYDVKM. The CDR3 sequence is 14 residues long. The CDR3 region has the DNA TGTGCCAGCAGTCGGAGGGGCAGGATCTATGGTTACACCTTC. Translated, it gives CASSRRGRIYGYTF.

This clonotype is medium-sized by share. V gene TRBV6-5 combines with J gene TRBJ2-7, with TRBD1 matching 8 bases. The germline V gene has CDR1 MNHEY and CDR2 SVGAGI. V lost 5 bases, J lost 3 bases, and 6 bases stayed unmatched. This CDR3 is 14 amino acids long. CDR3 in DNA: TGTGCCAGCAGTCCTGGGACAGGACGCTACGAGCAGTACTTC. This sequence encodes CASSPGTGRYEQYF.

As concerns this clonotype: The conserved closing phenylalanine or tryptophan is absent in this CDR3, likely reflecting a read error. The chain links TRBV6-5 to TRBJ2-7, with 11 positions matching TRBD1. The germline gives CDR1 MNHEY, CDR2 SVGAGI. This CDR3 has 15 residues. The CDR3 spells CASSDGTGGGYEQYI. DNA of the CDR3: TGTGCTAGCAGTGACGGGACAGGGGGAGGCTACGAGCAGTACATC.

V and J are TRBV28 and TRBJ2-2; the D is unclear. Trimming removed 3 bases at V and 4 bases at J, with 6 bases between. CDR1 MDHEN and CDR2 SYDVKM come from the germline V gene. The CDR3 runs 13 residues. The CDR3 DNA reads as TGTGCCAGCAGTTTGACAACCACCGGGGAGCTGTTTTTT. It codes for CASSLTTTGELFF. Complete variable domain (other parts from reference TRBV28 and TRBJ2-2): DVKVTQSSRYLVKRTGEKVFLECVQDMDHENMFWYRQDPGLGLRLIYFSYDVKMKEKGDIPEGYSVSREKKERFSLILESASTNQTSMYLCASSLTTTGELFFGEGSRLTVL.

Of note for this clonotype: Because it lacks the conserved phenylalanine or tryptophan at the end, this CDR3 is likely a read error. Because the CDR3's place on the DNA is in doubt, the DNA is left out and the CDR3 is given as listed by TCRdb. The rearrangement uses TRBV10-3 and TRBJ2-3; no check of the table's D call, TRBD1, against the DNA was made. Germline V gene sequence: CDR1 ENHRY, CDR2 SYGVKD. The CDR3 is 14 residues long, ends included. CDR3 sequence reads: CAISVGQTRDTQYS.

By frequency in the sample, this clonotype is medium-sized. This sequence joins TRBV12-3 or TRBV12-4 and TRBJ1-1; D is undetermined. V was cut by 5 bases and J by 5 bases, with 9 bases left in between. The CDR3 consists of 12 residues. CDR3 DNA sequence: TGTGCCAGCAGTCCCCTCTGGACTGAAGCTTTCTTT. Residues: CASSPLWTEAFF.

This clonotype was counted at least ten times. In nucleotides, the CDR3 is TGTGCCAGCAGTTTCCTTGGATCTATGAACACTGAAGCTTTCTTT. Protein sequence: CASSFLGSMNTEAFF. The V gene is TRBV2, the J gene TRBJ1-1; D remains ambiguous. The CDR3 consists of 15 residues. The V end was cut by 5 bases, the J end by 0 bases, with 13 bases between. Germline CDR1 is SNHLY and CDR2 is FYNNEI.

The CDR3 protein is CASSPDRVGTQYF. The CDR3 nucleotides read TGTGCCAGCAGCCCGGACAGGGTCGGGACCCAGTACTTC. The chain employs TRBV6-6 and TRBJ2-5; 8 bases match TRBD1. V dropped 6 bases and J dropped 7; count of bases not matched to a gene: 7. Germline V gene lookup returns CDR1 MNHNY and CDR2 SVGAGI (reference sequence). This CDR3 is built from 13 residues.